This TCR beta chain was recovered during a study of T cells in localized non-small cell lung cancer. Study-level findings and limits: Owing to sequencing of a solitary tumor region, heterogeneity cannot be discounted. The study found T cell clonality highest in uninvolved adjacent lung, above tumor.

TCRdb keeps only in-frame clones here, not all; method: immunoSEQ multiplex PCR. The data hold under 2,500 clones, with roughly a quarter observed a single time. This clone was found a few times. Its specificity is not known. Trimming pared 8 bases from V and 3 bases from J, leaving 20 bases between. Germline CDR1 reads MNHGY; CDR2 reads SAAAGT. The CDR3 runs to 16 residues. The V and J genes are TRBV6-8 and TRBJ1-5; possible D gene TRBD1, 5 bases. The receptor comes from a man between 40 and 69 years old with stage III lung adenocarcinoma. The sample here was normal lung tissue next to the tumor, taken before any cancer treatment. CDR3 sequence reads: CASLPVTGDNNQPQHF. CDR3 sequence (DNA): TGTGCCAGCCTCCCAGTTACAGGCGACAACAATCAGCCCCAGCATTTT.